The source of this TCR beta chain is a study of CD8 T cells in Susac syndrome. It was with random hexamers that 0.5 to 1 ug RNA was reverse transcribed. TCRdb fed the immunoSEQ multiplex PCR reads into MiXCR, producing one record per CDR3 protein. The sample has about 300,000 distinct CDR3 sequences, around 89% seen once. The germline V gene encodes CDR1 MGHDK and CDR2 SYGVNS. V shed 7 bases, J shed 6 bases, and the junction held 5 bases outside the gene matches. The CDR3 length is 14 residues. This chain connects TRBV25-1 to TRBJ2-1; 11 bases map to TRBD2. The receptor was derived from a human donor with multiple sclerosis. The sequenced sample was CD8+ T cells from PBMCs. The CDR3 loop is CASTGLAGGNEQFF. CDR3 bases: TGTGCCAGCACCGGGCTAGCGGGGGGCAATGAGCAGTTCTTC.